This T cell receptor beta chain was observed in a study of T-cell memory formation after mild COVID-19 (dated by TCRdb to the early 2020s). Study-level background: TCR sequence clusters from the two donors were largely donor specific. T-cell clones expanding and contracting after mild COVID-19 in a couple of donors were tracked by longitudinal TCRalpha and TCRbeta repertoire sequencing. The cohort was made up of two young adult volunteers, one female and one male, who were previously healthy. Here is what the overall study found, with its caveats: The second-wave clones that peaked on day 37 were not confirmed to be SARS-CoV-2 specific. Only two mild cases were covered in the study, and larger cohorts including severe cases with pre-infection samples were considered necessary. Clones contracting from day 15 to 85 had balanced CD4/CD8 phenotypes, while a second wave expanding from day 15 to 37 was biased towards CD4+. Contracting CD4+ clones appeared mostly in the CM and EM memory subsets, whereas CD8+ clones were enriched in EMRA. The detection of some responding clones in pre-infection memory suggests that pre-existing cross-reactive memory T cells joined the SARS-CoV-2 response.

This clonotype was detected a few times. The antigen this receptor binds is unknown. No per-base quality is available; no much larger clone lies one base away. Based on the germline V gene (reference sequence), the CDR1 and CDR2 sequences are SEHNR and FQNEAQ. From the cysteine through the phenylalanine, the CDR3 covers 14 amino acids. The kept DNA is CDR3 alone, 42 bases in frame from the first base. Ends trimmed: V by 5 bases, J by 5 bases; bases unmatched to a gene: 8. Data came from an Illumina NovaSeq 6000. TCRalpha and TCRbeta cDNA libraries were built by 5'RACE with constant-segment primers, adding sample barcodes and unique molecular identifiers. RNA was extracted from every sample with Trizol reagent. Libraries were amplified in two PCR steps, with a second sample barcode and Illumina TruSeq adapters added in the second step. The libraries were sequenced on an Illumina NovaSeq using 2 x 150 bp paired-end reads. Processing in the source paper ran as follows. With migec v1.2.7, reads were demultiplexed and then collapsed into UMI-guided consensus sequences. With mixcr v2.1.11, UMI consensuses were aligned to TRA and TRB V and J templates and assembled into clonotypes. Clonotypes were classified as expanded or contracted when called significant by both edgeR and NoisET, with noise models trained on biological replicates. For edgeR calls, the cutoffs were a false discovery rate-adjusted p below 0.01 and a log2 fold-change threshold of 1. As an exploratory analysis of dynamics, max-normalized trajectories of the 1000 most abundant clonotypes were examined with PCA combined with hierarchical clustering. Separately sequenced CD4+ and CD8+ repertoires were used to assign the CD4 or CD8 phenotype of responding clones. TCRdb reprocessed the public reads (quality trimming at Q25 with fastp, clone calling with MiXCR) and kept in-frame beta chains. Every distinct CDR3 protein forms one entry, paired with its most common genes and DNA. Here the V and J calls rest on TCRdb's processing, not on the authors' analysis. In all, the sample holds about 390,000 distinct CDR3 sequences, and around 21% of those were seen once. About 12% of the sample is held by the ten biggest clonotypes.

Ficoll-Paque density gradient centrifugation was the method used to isolate PBMCs. The source is an adult woman who had mild COVID-19 (a few samples of this study predate the infection). The sample titles of this study are shuffled in the database, so cell type and time point are left out; the donor was told from shared clones. Sequencing was carried out using PBMCs or a T cell subset sorted from them (not recorded which). The chain uses TRBV7-9 and TRBJ1-1, and TRBD1 matches 7 of the central bases. In nucleotides, the sequence is TGTGCCAGCAGCCTGACAGGGAGAGGTACTGAAGCTTTCTTT. Its coded protein is CASSLTGRGTEAFF.